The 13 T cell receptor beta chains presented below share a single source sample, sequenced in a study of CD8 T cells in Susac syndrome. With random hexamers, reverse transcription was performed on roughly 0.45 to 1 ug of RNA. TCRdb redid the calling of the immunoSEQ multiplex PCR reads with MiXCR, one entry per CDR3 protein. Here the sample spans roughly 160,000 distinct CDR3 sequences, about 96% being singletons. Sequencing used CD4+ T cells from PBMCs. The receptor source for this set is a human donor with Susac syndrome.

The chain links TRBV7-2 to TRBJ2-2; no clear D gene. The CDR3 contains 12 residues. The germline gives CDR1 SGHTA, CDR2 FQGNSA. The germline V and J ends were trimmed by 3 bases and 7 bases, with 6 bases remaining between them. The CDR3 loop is CASSFEYGELFF. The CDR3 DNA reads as TGTGCCAGCAGCTTCGAGTACGGGGAGCTGTTTTTT.

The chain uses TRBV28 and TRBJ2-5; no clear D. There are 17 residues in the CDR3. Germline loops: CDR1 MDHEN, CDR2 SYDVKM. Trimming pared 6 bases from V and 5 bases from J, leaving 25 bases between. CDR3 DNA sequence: TGTGCCAGCAGCCCCGGCGTGGGCAGCCAGCTTGCCGAGACCCAGTACTTC. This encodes CASSPGVGSQLAETQYF.

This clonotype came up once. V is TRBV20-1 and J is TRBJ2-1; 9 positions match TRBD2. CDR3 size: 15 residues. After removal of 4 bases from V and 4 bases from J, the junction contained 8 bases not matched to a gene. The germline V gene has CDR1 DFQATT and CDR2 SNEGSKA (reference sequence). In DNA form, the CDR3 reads TGCAGTGCTAACAGACTAGCGGAGCTTTACAATGAGCAGTTCTTC. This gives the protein CSANRLAELYNEQFF.

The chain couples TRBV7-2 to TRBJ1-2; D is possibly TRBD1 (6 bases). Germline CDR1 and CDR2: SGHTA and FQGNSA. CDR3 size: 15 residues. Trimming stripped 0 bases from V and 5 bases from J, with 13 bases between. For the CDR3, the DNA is TGTGCCAGCAGCTTAGCAGTCGGGGGGCATTATGGCTACACCTTC. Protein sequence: CASSLAVGGHYGYTF. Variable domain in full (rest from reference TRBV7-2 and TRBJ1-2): GAGVSQSPSNKVTEKGKDVELRCDPISGHTALYWYRQSLGQGLEFLIYFQGNSAPDKSGLPSDRFSAERTGGSVSTLTIQRTQQEDSAVYLCASSLAVGGHYGYTFGSGTRLTVV.

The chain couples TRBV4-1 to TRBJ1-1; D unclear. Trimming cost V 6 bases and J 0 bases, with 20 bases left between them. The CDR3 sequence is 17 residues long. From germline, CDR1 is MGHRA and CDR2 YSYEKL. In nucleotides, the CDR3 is TGCGCCAGCAGTTTCGGCGGATTCGACCGAATGAACACTGAAGCTTTCTTT. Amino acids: CASSFGGFDRMNTEAFF.

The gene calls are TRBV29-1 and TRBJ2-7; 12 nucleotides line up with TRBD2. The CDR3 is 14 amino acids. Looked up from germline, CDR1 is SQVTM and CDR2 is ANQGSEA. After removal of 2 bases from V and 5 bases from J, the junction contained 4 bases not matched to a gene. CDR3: CSVETTSGSNEQYF. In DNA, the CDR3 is TGCAGCGTTGAAACGACTAGCGGGAGCAACGAGCAGTACTTC.

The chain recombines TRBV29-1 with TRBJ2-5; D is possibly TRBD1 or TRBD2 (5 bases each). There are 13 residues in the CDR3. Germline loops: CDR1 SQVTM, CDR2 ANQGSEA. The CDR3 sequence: CSNTGADQETQYF. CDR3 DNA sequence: TGCAGTAACACCGGGGCAGACCAAGAGACCCAGTACTTC. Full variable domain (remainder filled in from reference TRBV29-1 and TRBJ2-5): SAVISQKPSRDICQRGTSLTIQCQVDSQVTMMFWYRQQPGQSLTLIATANQGSEATYESGFVIDKFPISRPNLTFSTLTVSNMSPEDSSIYLCSNTGADQETQYFGPGTRLLVL.

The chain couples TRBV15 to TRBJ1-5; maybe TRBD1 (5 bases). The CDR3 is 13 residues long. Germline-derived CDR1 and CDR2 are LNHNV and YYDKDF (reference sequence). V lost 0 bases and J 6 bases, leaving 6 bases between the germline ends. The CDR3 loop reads CATSREGGQPQHF. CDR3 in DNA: TGTGCCACCAGCAGAGAGGGGGGTCAGCCCCAGCATTTT.

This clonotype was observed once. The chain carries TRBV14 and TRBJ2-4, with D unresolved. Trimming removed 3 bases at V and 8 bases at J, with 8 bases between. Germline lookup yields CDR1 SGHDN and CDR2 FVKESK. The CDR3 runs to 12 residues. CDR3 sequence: CASSQSSYIQYF. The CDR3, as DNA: TGTGCCAGCAGCCAGAGTAGTTACATTCAGTACTTC. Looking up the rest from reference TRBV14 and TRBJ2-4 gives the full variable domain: EAGVTQFPSHSVIEKGQTVTLRCDPISGHDNLYWYRRVMGKEIKFLLHFVKESKQDESGMPNNRFLAERTGGTYSTLKVQPAELEDSGVYFCASSQSSYIQYFGAGTRLSVL.

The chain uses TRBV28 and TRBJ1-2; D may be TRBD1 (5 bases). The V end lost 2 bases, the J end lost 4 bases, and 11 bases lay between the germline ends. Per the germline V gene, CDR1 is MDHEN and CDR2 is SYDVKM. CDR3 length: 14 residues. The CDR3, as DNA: TGTGCCAGCAGTTTAGCGGCAGGGACCTATGGCTACACCTTC. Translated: CASSLAAGTYGYTF.

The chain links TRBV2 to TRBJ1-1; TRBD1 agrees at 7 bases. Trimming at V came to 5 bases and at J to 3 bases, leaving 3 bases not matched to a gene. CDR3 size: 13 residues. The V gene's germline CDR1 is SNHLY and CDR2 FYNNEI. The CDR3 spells CASSNDRDTEAFF. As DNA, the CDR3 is TGTGCCAGCAGTAACGACAGGGACACTGAAGCTTTCTTT. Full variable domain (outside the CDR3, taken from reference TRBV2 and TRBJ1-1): EPEVTQTPSHQVTQMGQEVILRCVPISNHLYFYWYRQILGQKVEFLVSFYNNEISEKSEIFDDQFSVERPDGSNFTLKIRSTKLEDSAMYFCASSNDRDTEAFFGQGTRLTVV.

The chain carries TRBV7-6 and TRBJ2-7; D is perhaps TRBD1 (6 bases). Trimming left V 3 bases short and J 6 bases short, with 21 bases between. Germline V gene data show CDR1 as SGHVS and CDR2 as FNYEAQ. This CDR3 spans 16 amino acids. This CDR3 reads CASSFQPVAGVSEQYF. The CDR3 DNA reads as TGTGCCAGCAGCTTCCAACCGGTGGCAGGGGTGAGCGAGCAGTACTTC.

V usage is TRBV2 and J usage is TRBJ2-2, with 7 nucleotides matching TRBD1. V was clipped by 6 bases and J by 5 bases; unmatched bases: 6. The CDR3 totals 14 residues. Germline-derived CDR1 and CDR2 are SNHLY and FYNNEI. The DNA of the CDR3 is TGTGCCAGCAGACGACAGGGCCTAACCGGGGAGCTGTTTTTT. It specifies CASRRQGLTGELFF.